A selection of T cell receptor beta chains follows, all from one sample in a study of T cell repertoires in cytomegalovirus infection. From the reads, TCRdb called clonotypes with MiXCR, one entry per CDR3 protein. Found here are about 180,000 distinct CDR3 sequences, 17% of them singletons; the top ten hold approximately 25%. Sequenced input: CD8+ T cells from PBMCs. The receptors were sampled from a human donor in good health (CMV status not recorded). Some clones in this sample may be carry-over from other donors' samples. The CDR3 runs from the conserved cysteine through the conserved F or W. Fields, in order: J gene, V gene, clone size, D gene, CDR3 protein, CDR3 DNA. A D gene is named only where the DNA matches it firmly. The size field is filled for only some rows; it gives once, few, many or a size class.

J gene: TRBJ2-2; V gene: TRBV10-3; clone size: -; D gene: TRBD2; CDR3 protein: CAITFTGTSGTGELFF; CDR3 DNA: TGTGCCATCACCTTTACCGGGACTAGCGGCACCGGGGAGCTGTTTTTT
J gene: TRBJ2-1; V gene: TRBV6-4; clone size: -; D gene: -; CDR3 protein: CAGVAVPYNEQFF; CDR3 DNA: TGTGCCGGGGTAGCGGTCCCTTACAATGAGCAGTTCTTC
J gene: TRBJ2-2; V gene: TRBV7-8; clone size: -; D gene: -; CDR3 protein: CASSLFNGELFF; CDR3 DNA: TGTGCCAGCAGCTTATTCAACGGGGAGCTGTTTTTT
J gene: TRBJ2-1; V gene: TRBV6-2/TRBV6-3; clone size: -; D gene: TRBD1; CDR3 protein: CASSYDSRQGYNEQFF; CDR3 DNA: TGTGCCAGCAGTTACGATTCGAGACAGGGGTACAATGAGCAGTTCTTC
J gene: TRBJ1-2; V gene: TRBV27; clone size: few; D gene: -; CDR3 protein: CASSFSHGTFVYGYTF; CDR3 DNA: TGTGCCAGCAGTTTCTCCCATGGGACATTTGTCTATGGCTACACCTTC
J gene: TRBJ2-6; V gene: TRBV6-2/TRBV6-3; clone size: -; D gene: -; CDR3 protein: CASSYWSSGANVLTF; CDR3 DNA: TGTGCCAGCAGTTACTGGAGCTCTGGGGCCAACGTCCTGACTTTC
J gene: TRBJ1-5; V gene: TRBV7-8; clone size: -; D gene: -; CDR3 protein: CASSLSPGGNQPQHF; CDR3 DNA: TGTGCCAGCAGCCTCAGCCCAGGGGGCAATCAGCCCCAGCATTTT
J gene: TRBJ2-1; V gene: TRBV10-2; clone size: -; D gene: -; CDR3 protein: CASSSDRVGSSYNEQFF; CDR3 DNA: TGCGCCAGCAGTTCGGACCGTGTAGGAAGCTCCTACAATGAGCAGTTCTTC
J gene: TRBJ1-6; V gene: TRBV6-6; clone size: few; D gene: -; CDR3 protein: CASIKTEGAPLHF; CDR3 DNA: TGTGCCAGCATAAAGACCGAGGGCGCACCCCTCCACTTT
J gene: TRBJ2-7; V gene: TRBV2; clone size: -; D gene: -; CDR3 protein: CASSDHVIDEQYF; CDR3 DNA: TGTGCCAGCAGCGACCACGTAATTGACGAGCAGTACTTC
J gene: TRBJ2-7; V gene: TRBV7-2; clone size: few; D gene: -; CDR3 protein: CAVDPGSYEQYF; CDR3 DNA: TGTGCCGTGGACCCGGGCTCCTACGAGCAGTACTTC
J gene: TRBJ2-1; V gene: TRBV7-8; clone size: many; D gene: -; CDR3 protein: CASSLGGGIYNEQFF; CDR3 DNA: TGTGCCAGCAGCTTAGGAGGAGGAATCTACAATGAGCAGTTCTTC
J gene: TRBJ1-1; V gene: TRBV7-9; clone size: few; D gene: -; CDR3 protein: CASSSTGNTEAFF; CDR3 DNA: TGTGCCAGCAGCTCGACAGGGAACACTGAAGCTTTCTTT
J gene: TRBJ2-3; V gene: TRBV5-5; clone size: -; D gene: -; CDR3 protein: CASSLFIGPRETQYF; CDR3 DNA: TGTGCCAGCAGCTTGTTTATAGGTCCAAGGGAGACGCAGTATTTT
J gene: TRBJ2-1; V gene: TRBV7-3; clone size: few; D gene: TRBD1; CDR3 protein: CASSLNGDREIDEQFF; CDR3 DNA: TGTGCCAGCAGCTTAAATGGGGACAGGGAGATAGATGAGCAGTTCTTC
J gene: TRBJ1-1; V gene: TRBV7-2; clone size: -; D gene: -; CDR3 protein: CASSFAGVNTEAFF; CDR3 DNA: TGTGCCAGCAGCTTCGCAGGGGTCAACACTGAAGCTTTCTTT
J gene: TRBJ2-1; V gene: TRBV12-3/TRBV12-4; clone size: -; D gene: -; CDR3 protein: CASSLRGALASNEQFF; CDR3 DNA: TGTGCCAGCAGTCTCCGCGGGGCCTTAGCTTCCAATGAGCAGTTCTTC
J gene: TRBJ2-7; V gene: TRBV20-1; clone size: -; D gene: -; CDR3 protein: CSARGYTPEYSYEQYF; CDR3 DNA: TGCAGTGCTAGGGGGTACACCCCCGAATACTCCTACGAGCAGTACTTC
J gene: TRBJ2-7; V gene: TRBV7-9; clone size: -; D gene: -; CDR3 protein: CAIRDFNYEQYF; CDR3 DNA: TGTGCCATCCGGGACTTTAACTACGAGCAGTACTTC
J gene: TRBJ1-6; V gene: TRBV2; clone size: -; D gene: -; CDR3 protein: CASSDRTATSNSPLHF; CDR3 DNA: TGTGCCAGCAGTGATAGGACAGCAACTTCGAATTCACCCCTCCACTTT
J gene: TRBJ2-1; V gene: TRBV9; clone size: -; D gene: TRBD2; CDR3 protein: CASSVARLAGDYNEQFF; CDR3 DNA: TGTGCCAGCAGCGTAGCTCGGCTAGCGGGGGACTACAATGAGCAGTTCTTC
J gene: TRBJ1-1; V gene: TRBV4-3; clone size: -; D gene: -; CDR3 protein: CASSHGHSEAFF; CDR3 DNA: TGCGCCAGCAGCCATGGACACTCTGAAGCTTTCTTT
J gene: TRBJ2-3; V gene: TRBV23-1; clone size: few; D gene: -; CDR3 protein: CASSQCNQGSGTDTQYF; CDR3 DNA: TGCGCCAGCAGTCAATGCAACCAGGGGAGTGGGACAGATACGCAGTATTTT
J gene: TRBJ1-1; V gene: TRBV7-2; clone size: few; D gene: -; CDR3 protein: CASSQLTQWAEAFF; CDR3 DNA: TGTGCCAGCAGCCAATTGACTCAGTGGGCTGAAGCTTTCTTT
J gene: TRBJ1-1; V gene: TRBV7-9; clone size: -; D gene: -; CDR3 protein: CASLVNTEAFF; CDR3 DNA: TGTGCCAGCTTGGTGAACACTGAAGCTTTCTTT
J gene: TRBJ1-2; V gene: TRBV7-8; clone size: many; D gene: -; CDR3 protein: CASSLTLGIPTYGYTF; CDR3 DNA: TGTGCCAGCAGCTTAACGCTGGGGATCCCCACCTATGGCTACACCTTC
J gene: TRBJ2-3; V gene: TRBV2; clone size: -; D gene: -; CDR3 protein: CASETENTQYF; CDR3 DNA: TGTGCCAGTGAAACAGAGAATACGCAGTATTTT
J gene: TRBJ2-5; V gene: TRBV20-1; clone size: -; D gene: -; CDR3 protein: CSARGFEETQYF; CDR3 DNA: TGCAGTGCTAGGGGTTTTGAAGAGACCCAGTACTTC
J gene: TRBJ2-3; V gene: TRBV7-9; clone size: few; D gene: -; CDR3 protein: CASSLYGLLGGDLTDTQYF; CDR3 DNA: TGTGCCAGCAGCTTATATGGTCTTCTTGGGGGTGACCTCACAGATACGCAGTATTTT
J gene: TRBJ2-1; V gene: TRBV6-2/TRBV6-3; clone size: -; D gene: TRBD2; CDR3 protein: CASSYGGTSLNNEQFF; CDR3 DNA: TGTGCCAGCAGTTACGGCGGGACTAGTTTAAACAATGAGCAGTTCTTC
J gene: TRBJ1-1; V gene: TRBV7-2; clone size: few; D gene: TRBD1; CDR3 protein: CASSLGRTGLNTEAFF; CDR3 DNA: TGTGCCAGCAGCTTAGGGAGGACAGGATTGAACACTGAAGCTTTCTTT
J gene: TRBJ2-5; V gene: TRBV7-2; clone size: few; D gene: -; CDR3 protein: CASSFLSGPQQETQYF; CDR3 DNA: TGTGCCAGCAGCTTTTTAAGCGGGCCGCAGCAAGAGACCCAGTACTTC
J gene: TRBJ2-7; V gene: TRBV11-2; clone size: -; D gene: TRBD1; CDR3 protein: CASSPWRDRQPTYEQYF; CDR3 DNA: TGTGCCAGCAGCCCCTGGCGGGACAGGCAACCTACCTACGAGCAGTACTTC
J gene: TRBJ1-1; V gene: TRBV9; clone size: -; D gene: -; CDR3 protein: CASSVAQEGTEAFF; CDR3 DNA: TGTGCCAGCAGCGTAGCTCAGGAAGGCACTGAAGCTTTCTTT
J gene: TRBJ1-5; V gene: TRBV24-1; clone size: -; D gene: TRBD1; CDR3 protein: CATKGTGGFQPQHF; CDR3 DNA: TGTGCCACCAAGGGGACAGGGGGCTTTCAGCCCCAGCATTTT
J gene: TRBJ2-2; V gene: TRBV6-1; clone size: few; D gene: -; CDR3 protein: CASMKRGLQHRELFF; CDR3 DNA: TGTGCCAGCATGAAGAGGGGATTACAACACCGGGAGCTGTTTTTT
J gene: TRBJ2-5; V gene: TRBV28; clone size: -; D gene: -; CDR3 protein: CASSAPNTGKETQYF; CDR3 DNA: TGTGCCAGCAGTGCCCCAAATACAGGGAAAGAGACCCAGTACTTC